These T cell receptor beta chains were read from a single sample in a study of early T cells in non-severe SARS-CoV-2 infection. TCRdb ran MiXCR on the 5' RACE reads and lists one entry per CDR3 protein. The repertoire consists of tens of thousands of distinct CDR3 sequences, with less than 15% occurring once and the leading ten covering almost 8.5%. Material for sequencing was whole blood. These receptors were obtained from an adult who was a healthcare worker with PCR-confirmed SARS-CoV-2 infection or an uninfected control (not recorded which). The CDR3 runs from the conserved cysteine through the conserved F or W. D genes are given only for firm matches. Clone size is stated in some rows and not others, as once, few, many or a class when expanded.

clone_size	d_call	v_call	cdr3_length	j_call	cdr3_aa	cdr3_nt
NA	TRBD1	TRBV20-1	17	TRBJ1-5	CSASGTGGDFVHQPQHF	TGCAGTGCCAGCGGGACAGGGGGCGATTTTGTCCATCAGCCCCAGCATTTT
many	NA	TRBV6-2/TRBV6-3	12	TRBJ2-1	CASSYGRDEAFF	TGTGCCAGCAGTTACGGCAGGGACGAAGCGTTCTTC
NA	NA	TRBV29-1	11	TRBJ2-1	CSVGPAGEQFF	TGCAGCGTTGGGCCTGCGGGTGAGCAGTTCTTC
NA	TRBD2	TRBV4-1	16	TRBJ2-3	CASSQVPNPTSYTQYF	TGCGCCAGCAGCCAAGTCCCTAACCCGACTAGCTATACGCAGTATTTT
NA	NA	TRBV29-1	13	TRBJ1-1	CSAAGAENTEAFF	TGCAGCGCTGCAGGGGCGGAGAACACTGAAGCTTTCTTT
NA	NA	TRBV9	15	TRBJ2-6	CASSVGLSGANVLTF	TGTGCCAGCAGCGTAGGTCTGTCTGGGGCCAACGTCCTGACTTTC
few	NA	TRBV27	14	TRBJ2-1	CASSLEGSYNEQFF	TGTGCCAGCAGTTTGGAGGGCTCCTACAATGAGCAGTTCTTC
NA	NA	TRBV29-1	11	TRBJ2-3	CSVGGADTQYF	TGCAGCGTGGGGGGAGCGGATACGCAGTATTTT
few	NA	TRBV12-3/TRBV12-4	18	TRBJ2-1	CASSLGRDRVPAGGEQFF	TGTGCCAGCAGTTTAGGTAGGGACAGGGTTCCTGCGGGAGGTGAGCAGTTCTTC
many	TRBD2	TRBV7-6	16	TRBJ2-1	CASSSTTSGSLNEQFF	TGTGCCAGCAGCTCTACAACTAGCGGGAGTCTGAATGAGCAGTTCTTC
many	TRBD2	TRBV27	18	TRBJ2-1	CASNPGLAGRGPYNEQFF	TGTGCCAGCAATCCGGGACTAGCGGGTCGGGGGCCTTACAATGAGCAGTTCTTC
NA	NA	TRBV29-1	13	TRBJ1-2	CSVDSGTNYGYTF	TGCAGCGTTGACTCCGGGACTAACTATGGCTACACCTTC
many	NA	TRBV15	16	TRBJ1-1	CATSEGSRGAGLKAFF	TGTGCCACCAGCGAGGGGTCCCGGGGCGCTGGCTTGAAAGCTTTCTTT